The rows below give T cell receptor beta chains drawn from one sample of a study of CD8+ T cells in alopecia areata. Here immunoSEQ multiplex PCR was the method, and the copy in TCRdb shows in-frame clones only, minus some. The sample has 200,000 or so clones; roughly two fifths are singletons. Sequenced here: CD4+ T cells sorted from blood, sampled around week 37, from a patient treated with tofacitinib. The source is a human donor with alopecia areata. Both conserved end residues are part of each CDR3. A D gene is named only where the DNA matches it firmly. Clone size is stated in some rows and not others, as once, few, many or a class when expanded.

v_call,clone_size,j_call,d_call,cdr3_aa,cdr3_nt
TRBV11-1,-,TRBJ2-1,-,CASSYNYNEQFF,TGTGCCAGCAGCTACAATTACAATGAGCAGTTCTTC
TRBV27,-,TRBJ1-2,TRBD1,CASSYGRGSPGYTF,TGTGCCAGCAGTTATGGCAGGGGGTCCCCTGGCTACACCTTC
TRBV25-1,few,TRBJ1-5,TRBD1,CASSKDRVRGNSNQPQHF,TGTGCCAGCAGTAAAGACAGGGTAAGGGGTAATAGCAATCAGCCCCAGCATTTT
TRBV9,few,TRBJ2-1,-,CASSVAGGSYNEQFF,TGTGCCAGCAGCGTAGCGGGCGGCTCCTACAATGAGCAGTTCTTC
TRBV15,-,TRBJ1-5,-,CATSRDIDQPQHF,TGTGCCACCAGCAGAGATATCGACCAGCCCCAGCATTTT
TRBV9,few,TRBJ1-2,-,CASSVGSETYGYTF,TGTGCCAGCAGCGTAGGGTCGGAAACTTATGGCTACACCTTC
TRBV19,-,TRBJ1-5,-,CASKDFSDQPQHF,TGTGCCAGTAAGGATTTTAGCGATCAGCCCCAGCATTTT
TRBV11-2,-,TRBJ2-7,TRBD2,CASSFSLAGIYEQYF,TGTGCCAGCAGCTTTTCTCTAGCGGGAATCTACGAGCAGTACTTC
TRBV30,few,TRBJ2-2,TRBD1,CAWRIDRVTGELFF,TGTGCCTGGAGGATTGACAGGGTAACCGGGGAGCTGTTTTTT
TRBV6-1,-,TRBJ1-2,-,CASSRDNYGYTF,TGTGCCAGCAGTCGGGACAACTATGGCTACACCTTC
TRBV30,-,TRBJ2-7,-,CAWYRTNRNEQYF,TGTGCCTGGTACCGGACCAACAGGAACGAGCAGTACTTC
TRBV29-1,-,TRBJ2-1,TRBD2,CSVETFAGVPFF,TGCAGCGTTGAAACGTTCGCGGGAGTACCTTTCTTC
TRBV7-2,-,TRBJ2-5,-,CASSPTFSRQETQYF,TGTGCCAGCAGCCCCACTTTCAGTAGGCAAGAGACCCAGTACTTC
TRBV5-1,-,TRBJ2-1,-,CASSFVGSPPEQFF,TGCGCCAGCAGCTTTGTAGGGTCCCCTCCTGAGCAGTTCTTC
TRBV6-4,-,TRBJ2-1,-,CASSDWGAQDEQFF,TGTGCCAGCAGTGACTGGGGCGCCCAAGATGAGCAGTTCTTC
TRBV5-1,-,TRBJ2-3,-,CASNETPGRDTQYF,TGCGCCAGCAACGAGACCCCTGGGCGAGATACGCAGTATTTT
TRBV30,-,TRBJ2-1,TRBD1,CAWSTRQGVYNEQFF,TGTGCCTGGAGTACCCGACAGGGGGTTTACAATGAGCAGTTCTTC
TRBV6-5,-,TRBJ2-6,-,CASSASGWANVLTF,TGTGCCAGCAGCGCGTCGGGGTGGGCCAACGTCCTGACTTTC
TRBV4-1,-,TRBJ1-4,TRBD1,CASSQEGTGKEKLFF,TGCGCCAGCAGCCAAGAAGGGACAGGGAAGGAAAAACTGTTTTTT
TRBV9,-,TRBJ1-2,-,CASSVKQGGTF,TGTGCCAGCAGCGTAAAACAGGGAGGCACCTTC
TRBV19,few,TRBJ1-5,-,CASAHGTSGQPQHF,TGTGCCAGTGCACATGGAACGTCGGGTCAGCCCCAGCATTTT
TRBV9,-,TRBJ2-1,-,CASSVTESHNEQFF,TGTGCCAGCAGCGTAACGGAATCTCACAATGAGCAGTTCTTC
TRBV28,-,TRBJ1-4,-,CASSSPRAPAGEKLFF,TGTGCCAGCAGTTCCCCCCGGGCGCCCGCGGGGGAAAAACTGTTTTTT
TRBV11-1,once,TRBJ2-7,TRBD1,CASSIGTVQEQYF,TGTGCCAGCAGCATTGGGACAGTGCAAGAGCAGTACTTC
TRBV7-8,-,TRBJ2-5,-,CASAAFRETQYF,TGTGCCAGCGCAGCGTTTCGGGAGACCCAGTACTTC
TRBV30,-,TRBJ1-4,-,CAWSVGTNEKLFF,TGTGCCTGGAGTGTGGGGACTAATGAAAAACTGTTTTTT
TRBV11-2,-,TRBJ2-3,-,CASSLKQGRGTQYF,TGTGCCAGCAGCTTAAAACAGGGTAGAGGTACGCAGTATTTT
TRBV27,-,TRBJ1-2,-,CASTSARPNPGGYTF,TGTGCCAGCACCTCAGCCAGACCCAATCCGGGTGGCTACACCTTC
TRBV7-4,many,TRBJ2-7,-,CGDGSYEQYF,TGTGGCGATGGGTCCTACGAGCAGTACTTC
TRBV5-1,-,TRBJ2-7,-,CASSWGGTADYEQYF,TGCGCCAGCAGCTGGGGCGGGACCGCCGACTACGAGCAGTACTTC
TRBV6-1,-,TRBJ2-7,TRBD2,CASSTLSGIAYEQYF,TGTGCCAGCAGTACCCTAAGCGGGATTGCCTACGAGCAGTACTTC
TRBV29-1,few,TRBJ2-6,TRBD1,CSVEVGQGGASGANVLTF,TGCAGCGTTGAAGTAGGACAGGGTGGTGCCTCTGGGGCCAACGTCCTGACTTTC
TRBV30,-,TRBJ2-7,-,CAWTRTGTWGQYF,TGTGCCTGGACCCGGACGGGGACTTGGGGGCAGTACTTC
TRBV10-3,-,TRBJ2-5,TRBD2,CASGTSGSRETQYF,TGTGCCTCCGGGACTAGCGGGAGCAGGGAGACCCAGTACTTC
TRBV7-2,-,TRBJ2-7,-,CASSSDPSLYEQYF,TGTGCCAGCAGCTCGGATCCCAGTTTGTACGAGCAGTACTTC
TRBV25-1,-,TRBJ2-7,-,CASRDGTLYEQYF,TGTGCCAGCAGGGACGGAACCCTTTACGAGCAGTACTTC
TRBV6-1,-,TRBJ1-2,TRBD1,CASSAQRQGVGYTF,TGTGCCAGCAGTGCCCAACGACAGGGCGTCGGCTACACCTTC
TRBV6-1,-,TRBJ2-7,-,CASSEGPRAQYF,TGTGCCAGCAGTGAAGGGCCCCGAGCGCAGTACTTC
TRBV4-3,few,TRBJ2-5,-,CASSQEWGPQETQYF,TGCGCCAGCAGCCAAGAGTGGGGACCCCAAGAGACCCAGTACTTC
TRBV7-2,-,TRBJ2-1,-,CASSLDALANEQFF,TGTGCCAGCAGCTTAGATGCGCTGGCGAATGAGCAGTTCTTC
TRBV19,-,TRBJ2-3,-,CASSMAGYTQYF,TGTGCCAGTAGTATGGCCGGGTATACGCAGTATTTT
TRBV25-1,-,TRBJ2-6,TRBD1,CASNSPTGKANVLTF,TGTGCCAGCAATTCCCCGACAGGGAAAGCCAACGTCCTGACTTTC
TRBV19,-,TRBJ2-4,-,CASQGLAKNIQYF,TGTGCCAGCCAGGGCCTAGCCAAAAACATTCAGTACTTC
TRBV7-2,-,TRBJ2-4,-,CASSVGGAKNIQYF,TGTGCCAGCAGCGTAGGGGGGGCCAAAAACATTCAGTACTTC
TRBV4-3,few,TRBJ2-1,-,CASSQEPGNEQFF,TGCGCCAGCAGCCAAGAGCCTGGCAATGAGCAGTTCTTC
TRBV19,-,TRBJ1-2,TRBD1,CASSSRDRIGYTF,TGTGCCAGTAGTTCCCGGGACAGAATTGGCTACACCTTC
TRBV11-1,few,TRBJ2-5,-,CASSLRTTQVETQYF,TGTGCCAGCAGCCTGAGGACAACGCAGGTCGAGACCCAGTACTTC
TRBV6-5,-,TRBJ2-5,-,CASSYSPETQYF,TGTGCCAGCAGTTACTCGCCGGAGACCCAGTACTTC
TRBV4-1,-,TRBJ2-4,-,CASSQSPVSLAKNIQYF,TGCGCCAGCAGCCAATCTCCCGTTTCCCTAGCCAAAAACATTCAGTACTTC
TRBV7-9,-,TRBJ2-6,-,CASSLVVGLAGANVLTF,TGTGCCAGCAGCTTAGTGGTAGGACTTGCTGGGGCCAACGTCCTGACTTTC
TRBV6-1,-,TRBJ2-2,-,CASSTGTANTGELFF,TGTGCCAGCAGCACCGGGACGGCGAACACCGGGGAGCTGTTTTTT
TRBV15,-,TRBJ2-1,TRBD2,CATSRGTSADNEQFF,TGTGCCACCAGCAGAGGGACTAGCGCGGACAATGAGCAGTTCTTC
TRBV28,-,TRBJ2-3,-,CASSLHIRPGTDTDTQYF,TGTGCCAGCAGTTTACACATCCGCCCGGGGACGGACACAGATACGCAGTATTTT
TRBV29-1,-,TRBJ2-1,TRBD1,CSVPGQVSFGSYNEQFF,TGCAGCGTACCGGGACAGGTCTCCTTTGGCTCCTACAATGAGCAGTTCTTC